The clone carrying this TCR beta chain was seen repeatedly, ten times or more. As yet, its antigen is unknown. Disease lasting under 3 months, a NOSPECS grade of at least 4, and a Clinical Activity Score of at least 3 were features of the ophthalmopathy patients. Template material for amplifying TCR beta CDR3 regions consisted of RNA transcripts. First-round RT-PCR of the TCR CDR3 relied on the HTBI primer set. TCRdb re-analysed the multiplex PCR reads in MiXCR, keeping a single row per CDR3 protein. Here the sample spans approximately 690,000 distinct CDR3 sequences, around 13% being singletons. The source of the sample is a study of T cells in Graves' hyperthyroidism and ophthalmopathy. Study-level results: Blood also carried most thyroid clonotypes expanded above 0.001. A 13 V-J model separated ophthalmopathy from stable hyperthyroidism.

Germline CDR1 reads KGHDR; CDR2 reads SFDVKD. The CDR3 covers 13 residues. The V gene lost 6 bases and the J gene lost 6 bases, with 14 bases spanning the gap. The clonotype originates from a woman between 50 and 59 years old with Graves' ophthalmopathy. This chain uses TRBV24-1 with TRBJ2-7; D gene uncertain. Sequencing was performed on blood. The CDR3 region is CATSSGAMGEQYF. The CDR3 coding sequence is TGTGCCACCAGTAGTGGAGCCATGGGCGAGCAGTACTTC.